The clone carrying this T cell receptor (beta chain) was counted only a few times. Its target is unknown. These data originate in a study of T cell repertoires in aging, cancer and after chemotherapy. Across the study: The whole study produced a dataset of roughly 8.6 million TCR reads. Whole-study findings and limits: Age-matched healthy donors had significantly more diverse, less clonal blood TCR repertoires than untreated cancer patients. In healthy donors, age-related TCR diversity loss mainly reflected lost richness.

TRB rearrangements spanning V, D and J were amplified using mixed TRB-A/B primers. In TCRdb, the multiplex PCR reads were re-called with MiXCR into one record per CDR3 protein. The table includes some 10,000 distinct CDR3 sequences, about 38% detected once. This CDR3 spans 14 amino acids. Germline V gene sequence: CDR1 MRHNA, CDR2 SNTAGT. V lost 6 bases, J lost 7 bases, and 8 bases stayed unmatched. Amplification of TCR beta used genomic DNA extracted from peripheral blood. This rearrangement joins TRBV6-4 to TRBJ2-1; 8 nucleotides match TRBD2. Input material: blood. The TCR comes from a human donor in good health. Written as DNA, the CDR3 is TGTGCCAGCAGCCCGGGACTAGAGGGGAATGAGCAGTTCTTC. Its protein is CASSPGLEGNEQFF.